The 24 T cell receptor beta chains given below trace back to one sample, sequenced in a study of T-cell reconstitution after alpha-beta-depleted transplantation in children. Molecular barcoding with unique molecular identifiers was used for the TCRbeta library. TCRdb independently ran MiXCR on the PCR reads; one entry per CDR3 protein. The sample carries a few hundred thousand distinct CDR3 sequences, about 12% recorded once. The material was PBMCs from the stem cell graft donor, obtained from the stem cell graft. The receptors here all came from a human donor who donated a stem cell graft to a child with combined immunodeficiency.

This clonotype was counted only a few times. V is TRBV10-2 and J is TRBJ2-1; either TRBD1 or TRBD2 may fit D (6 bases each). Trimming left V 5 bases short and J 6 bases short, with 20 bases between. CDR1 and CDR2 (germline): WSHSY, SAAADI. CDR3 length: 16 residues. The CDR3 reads CASSSGGGTRGNEQFF. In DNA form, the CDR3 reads TGCGCCAGCAGTTCCGGGGGCGGGACACGCGGCAATGAGCAGTTCTTC.

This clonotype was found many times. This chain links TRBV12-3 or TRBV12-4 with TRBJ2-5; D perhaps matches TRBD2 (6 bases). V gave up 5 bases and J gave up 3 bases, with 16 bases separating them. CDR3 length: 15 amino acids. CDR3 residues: CASSALRGPKETQYF. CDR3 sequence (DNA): TGTGCCAGCAGTGCTCTGCGGGGCCCCAAAGAGACCCAGTACTTC.

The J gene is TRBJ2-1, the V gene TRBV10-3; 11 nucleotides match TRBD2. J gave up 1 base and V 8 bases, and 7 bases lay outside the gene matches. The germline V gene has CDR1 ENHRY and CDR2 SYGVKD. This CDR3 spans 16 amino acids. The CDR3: CAIGNLAGGSYNEQFF. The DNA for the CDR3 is TGTGCCATCGGGAACTTAGCGGGAGGGTCCTACAATGAGCAGTTCTTC.

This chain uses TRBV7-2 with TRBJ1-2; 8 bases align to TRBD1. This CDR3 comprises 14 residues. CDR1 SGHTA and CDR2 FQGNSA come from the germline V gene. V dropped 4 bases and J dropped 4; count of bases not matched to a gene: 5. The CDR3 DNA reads TGTGCCAGCAGCTGGACAGGGCAGACCTATGGCTACACCTTC. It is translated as CASSWTGQTYGYTF.

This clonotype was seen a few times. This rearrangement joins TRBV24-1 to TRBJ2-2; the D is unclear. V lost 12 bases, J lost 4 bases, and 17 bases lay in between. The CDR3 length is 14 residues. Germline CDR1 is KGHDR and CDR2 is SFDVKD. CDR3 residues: CASAEGSFTGELFF. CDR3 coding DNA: TGTGCCTCCGCCGAAGGAAGCTTCACCGGGGAGCTGTTTTTT.

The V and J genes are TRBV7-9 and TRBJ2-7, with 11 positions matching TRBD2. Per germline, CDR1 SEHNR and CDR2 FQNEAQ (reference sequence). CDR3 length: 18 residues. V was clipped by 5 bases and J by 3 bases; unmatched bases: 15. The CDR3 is CASSLVLAGVPDYYEQYF. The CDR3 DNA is TGTGCCAGCAGCCTAGTACTAGCGGGAGTACCCGACTACTACGAGCAGTACTTC.

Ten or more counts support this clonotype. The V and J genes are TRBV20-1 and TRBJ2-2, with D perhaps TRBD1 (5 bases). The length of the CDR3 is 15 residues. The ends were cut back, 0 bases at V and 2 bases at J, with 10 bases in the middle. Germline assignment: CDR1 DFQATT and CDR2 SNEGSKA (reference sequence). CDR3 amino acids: CSARDLTANTGELFF. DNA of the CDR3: TGCAGTGCTAGAGATCTGACAGCTAACACCGGGGAGCTGTTTTTT.

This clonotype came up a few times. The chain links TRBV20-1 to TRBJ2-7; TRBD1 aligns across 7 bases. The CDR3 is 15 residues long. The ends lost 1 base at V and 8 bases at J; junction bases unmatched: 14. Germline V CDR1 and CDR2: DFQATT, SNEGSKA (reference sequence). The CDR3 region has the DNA TGCAGTGCTAGAGCACTGGGACAGCCCCCTCTCCAGCAGTACTTC. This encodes CSARALGQPPLQQYF.

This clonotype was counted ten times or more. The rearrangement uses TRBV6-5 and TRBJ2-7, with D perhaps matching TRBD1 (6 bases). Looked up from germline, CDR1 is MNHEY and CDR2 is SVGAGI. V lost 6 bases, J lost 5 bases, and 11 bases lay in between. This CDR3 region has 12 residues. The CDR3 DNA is TGTGCCAGCAGCCTACAGGGAAACGAGCAGTACTTC. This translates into CASSLQGNEQYF.

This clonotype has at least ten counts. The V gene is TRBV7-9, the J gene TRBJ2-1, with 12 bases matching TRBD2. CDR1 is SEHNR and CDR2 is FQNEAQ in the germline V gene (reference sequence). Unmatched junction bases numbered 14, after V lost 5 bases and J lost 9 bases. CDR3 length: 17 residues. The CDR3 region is CASSQTTSGGQGFEQFF. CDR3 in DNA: TGTGCCAGCAGCCAGACGACTAGCGGGGGCCAAGGGTTTGAGCAGTTCTTC.

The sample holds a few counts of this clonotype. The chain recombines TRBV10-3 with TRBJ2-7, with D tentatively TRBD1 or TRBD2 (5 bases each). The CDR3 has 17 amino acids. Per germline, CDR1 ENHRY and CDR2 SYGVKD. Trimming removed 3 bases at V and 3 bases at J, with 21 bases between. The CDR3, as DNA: TGTGCCATCAGTGACTTGCCCGGGACCGCAAAAGACTACGAGCAGTACTTC. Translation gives CAISDLPGTAKDYEQYF.

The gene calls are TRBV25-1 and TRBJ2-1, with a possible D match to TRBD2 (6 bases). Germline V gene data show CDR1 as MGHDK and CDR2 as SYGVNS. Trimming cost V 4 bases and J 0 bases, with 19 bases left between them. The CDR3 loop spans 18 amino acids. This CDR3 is CASSATGALFSSYNEQFF. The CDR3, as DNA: TGTGCCAGCAGTGCGACGGGAGCCCTTTTTAGCTCCTACAATGAGCAGTTCTTC. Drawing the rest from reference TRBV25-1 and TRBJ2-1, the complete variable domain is EADIYQTPRYLVIGTGKKITLECSQTMGHDKMYWYQQDPGMELHLIHYSYGVNSTEKGDLSSESTVSRIRTEHFPLTLESARPSHTSQYLCASSATGALFSSYNEQFFGPGTRLTVL.

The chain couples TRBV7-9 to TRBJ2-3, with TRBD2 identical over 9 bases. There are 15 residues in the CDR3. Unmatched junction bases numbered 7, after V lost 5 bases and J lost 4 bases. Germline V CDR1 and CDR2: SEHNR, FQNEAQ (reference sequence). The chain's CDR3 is CASSMGSGGSDTQYF. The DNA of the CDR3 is TGTGCCAGCAGCATGGGGAGCGGGGGGTCAGATACGCAGTATTTT.

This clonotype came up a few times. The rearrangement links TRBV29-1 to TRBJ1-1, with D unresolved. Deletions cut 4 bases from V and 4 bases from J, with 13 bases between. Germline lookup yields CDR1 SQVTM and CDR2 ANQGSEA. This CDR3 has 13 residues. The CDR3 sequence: CSVAMGLGTEAFF. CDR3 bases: TGCAGCGTTGCGATGGGTTTAGGCACTGAAGCTTTCTTT.

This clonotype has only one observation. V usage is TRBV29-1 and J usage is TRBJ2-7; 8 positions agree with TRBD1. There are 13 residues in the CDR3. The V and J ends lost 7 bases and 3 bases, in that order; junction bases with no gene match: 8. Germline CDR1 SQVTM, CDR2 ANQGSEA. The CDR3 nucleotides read TGCAGCGCTTCCTGGGACAGGAACTACGAGCAGTACTTC. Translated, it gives CSASWDRNYEQYF.

The CDR3 is CASSVISGRPNTGELFF. Written as DNA, the CDR3 is TGTGCCAGCAGCGTAATTAGCGGGAGGCCTAACACCGGGGAGCTGTTTTTT. V gene TRBV9 combines with J gene TRBJ2-2; 10 bases fit TRBD2. Germline CDR1 SGDLS, CDR2 YYNGEE. The CDR3 is 17 amino acids. With 1 base clipped from V and 2 bases from J, the junction kept 5 bases outside the gene matches.

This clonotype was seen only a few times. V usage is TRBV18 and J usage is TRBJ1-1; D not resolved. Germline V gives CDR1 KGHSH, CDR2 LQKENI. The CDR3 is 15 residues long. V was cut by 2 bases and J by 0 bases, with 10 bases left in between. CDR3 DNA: TGTGCCAGCTCACCATCGTATTCTGTGAACACTGAAGCTTTCTTT. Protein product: CASSPSYSVNTEAFF.

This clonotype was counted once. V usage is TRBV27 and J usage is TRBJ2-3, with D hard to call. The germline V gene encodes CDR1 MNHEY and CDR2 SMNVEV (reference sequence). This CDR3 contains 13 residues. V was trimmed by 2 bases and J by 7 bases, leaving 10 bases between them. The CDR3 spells CASSLRRTHTQYF. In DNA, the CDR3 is TGTGCCAGCAGTTTACGCCGTACGCATACGCAGTATTTT.

CDR3 sequence reads: CASLNTSGTYNEQFF. CDR3 DNA sequence: TGTGCCAGCCTAAACACTAGCGGGACTTACAATGAGCAGTTCTTC. V is TRBV7-9 and J is TRBJ2-1; 10 bases map to TRBD2. The CDR3 runs 15 residues. CDR1 is SEHNR, CDR2 FQNEAQ, per germline (reference sequence). V was pared by 8 bases and J by 4 bases, with 8 bases of the junction left unmatched.

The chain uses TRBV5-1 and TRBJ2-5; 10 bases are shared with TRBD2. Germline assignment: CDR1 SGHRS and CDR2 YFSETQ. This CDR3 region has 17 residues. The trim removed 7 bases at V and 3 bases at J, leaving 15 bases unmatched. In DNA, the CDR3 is TGCGCCAGCGACACGGGACTAGCGAACAAGCGAGAAGAGACCCAGTACTTC. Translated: CASDTGLANKREETQYF.

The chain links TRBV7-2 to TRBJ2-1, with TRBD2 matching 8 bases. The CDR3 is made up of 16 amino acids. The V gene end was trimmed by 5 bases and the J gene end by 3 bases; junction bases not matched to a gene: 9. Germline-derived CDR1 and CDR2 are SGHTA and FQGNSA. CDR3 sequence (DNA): TGTGCCAGCAGCCTCCCCCGGGCGGGGGGCTACAATGAGCAGTTCTTC. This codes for CASSLPRAGGYNEQFF. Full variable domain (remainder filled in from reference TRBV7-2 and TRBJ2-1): GAGVSQSPSNKVTEKGKDVELRCDPISGHTALYWYRQSLGQGLEFLIYFQGNSAPDKSGLPSDRFSAERTGGSVSTLTIQRTQQEDSAVYLCASSLPRAGGYNEQFFGPGTRLTVL.

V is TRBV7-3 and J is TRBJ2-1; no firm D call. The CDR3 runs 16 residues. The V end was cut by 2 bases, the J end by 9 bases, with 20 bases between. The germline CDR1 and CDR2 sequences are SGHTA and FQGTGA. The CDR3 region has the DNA TGTGCCAGCAGCTTAGTGGTTTCTTTGAAGTTTCGTGAGCAGTTCTTC. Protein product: CASSLVVSLKFREQFF.

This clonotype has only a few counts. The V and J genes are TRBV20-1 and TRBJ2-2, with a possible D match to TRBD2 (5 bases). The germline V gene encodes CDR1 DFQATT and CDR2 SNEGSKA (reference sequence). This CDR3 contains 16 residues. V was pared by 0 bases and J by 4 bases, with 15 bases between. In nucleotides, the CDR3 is TGCAGTGCTAGAGACTTGGGAGCTGGAGGCACCGGGGAGCTGTTTTTT. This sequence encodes CSARDLGAGGTGELFF.

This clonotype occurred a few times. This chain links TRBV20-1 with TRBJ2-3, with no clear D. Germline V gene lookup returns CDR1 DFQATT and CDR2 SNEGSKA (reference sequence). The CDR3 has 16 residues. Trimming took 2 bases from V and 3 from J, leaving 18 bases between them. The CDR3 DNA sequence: TGCAGTGCTAGACTGACTGACCCTTCTGGAACAGATACGCAGTATTTT. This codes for CSARLTDPSGTDTQYF.